This T cell receptor (beta chain) is drawn from a study of siplizumab effects on memory and regulatory T cells. Study findings and constraints: Naive or memory phenotype assignment was not possible for roughly 75-97% of proliferating CD4+ or CD8+ clones. Siplizumab significantly decreased alloreactive sequences from unstimulated CD4+ memory cells. Among mappable alloreactive CD4+ clones, the Treg-derived fraction averaged 68.8% with siplizumab versus more than 25% in controls.

Assay: immunoSEQ multiplex PCR; the TCRdb copy retains only in-frame clones and omits some. The table records some 96,000 clones, approximately 94% of them present only once. The CDR3 is made up of 17 amino acids. Germline CDR1 is SQVTM and CDR2 is ANQGSEA. The junction had 11 bases not matched to a gene; V was cut back by 5 bases and J by 0 bases. Of note for this clone: The antigen is undetermined.

The chain uses TRBV29-1 and TRBJ2-3, with 10 nucleotides matching TRBD2. This TCR was sampled from a human donor in good health. Sequenced material: non-Treg CD4+ T cells sorted from blood. As DNA, the CDR3 is TGCAGCGTTTCCTACCTGCAGACTAGCGGGAGCACAGATACGCAGTATTTT. Protein: CSVSYLQTSGSTDTQYF.